These 29 T cell receptor beta chains share one sample of origin, sequenced in a study of blood T cells in healthy people across ages. It was with a sample-barcoded 5' primer and a J-beta primer mix that a second PCR of about 6 to 12 cycles was run. Each CDR3 protein gets one entry after TCRdb re-called the 5' RACE reads with MiXCR. Of approximately 810,000 distinct CDR3 sequences listed, around 28% are singletons. Material: blood. The receptors were sampled from a woman of 80 years or more in good health.

This clonotype was observed many times. The chain links TRBV28 to TRBJ2-7; 11 nucleotides match TRBD1. Germline values: CDR1 MDHEN, CDR2 SYDVKM. The CDR3 length is 13 residues. V gave up 8 bases and J gave up 6 bases; unmatched junction bases: 6. CDR3 sequence (DNA): TGTGCCAGCGTATCCGGGACAGGGGGCGAGCAGTACTTC. This codes for CASVSGTGGEQYF.

This clonotype has a count of ten or more. This may stem from a read error, because a much larger clone lies one nucleotide away. The chain joins TRBV12-3 or TRBV12-4 to TRBJ1-5; D is possibly TRBD1 (6 bases). This CDR3 contains 14 residues. V was trimmed by 5 bases and J by 7 bases, leaving 15 bases between them. This CDR3 is CASSRQAQRQPQHF. In DNA, the CDR3 is TGTGCCAGCAGTAGACAGGCTCAGAGGCAGCCCCAGCATTTT.

This clonotype was picked up a small number of times. The CDR3 spells CASNPQGAYGYTF. Written as DNA, the CDR3 is TGTGCCAGCAACCCCCAGGGGGCCTATGGCTACACCTTC. The genes are TRBV12-3 or TRBV12-4 and TRBJ1-2; 8 bases are a match to TRBD1. This CDR3 has 13 amino acids. With V trimmed by 7 bases and J by 4 bases, 5 bases remained unmatched.

At least ten counts were recorded for this clonotype. V is TRBV6-5 and J is TRBJ2-3; 8 positions match TRBD2. Losses at the gene ends were 6 bases for V and 2 bases for J; bases not matched to a gene: 4. Germline V gene sequence: CDR1 MNHEY, CDR2 SVGAGI. This CDR3 comprises 14 residues. The CDR3 DNA is TGTGCCAGCAGCCGCGGGGGGAACACAGATACGCAGTATTTT. The encoded protein is CASSRGGNTDTQYF.

Concerning this clonotype itself: Being one base from a much bigger clone, this may be a read error. J is TRBJ2-7 and V is TRBV7-2; D possibly matches TRBD1 or TRBD2 (5 bases each). V was shortened by 5 bases and J by 4 bases, with 21 bases between the two germline ends. There are 16 residues in the CDR3. From germline, CDR1 is SGHTA and CDR2 FQGNSA. This chain's CDR3 is CASSLGPGAVSYEQYF. The CDR3 DNA reads TGTGCCAGCAGCCTGGGCCCCGGGGCGGTTTCGTACGAGCAGTACTTC.

Concerning this clonotype: It may be a read error: a sequence one base away is much more abundant. The V gene is TRBV3-1, the J gene TRBJ1-6; 7 nucleotides agree with TRBD1. The CDR3 runs to 15 residues. Germline V gene data show CDR1 as LGHDT and CDR2 as YNNKEL (reference sequence). CDR3 protein: CASSQDRRQGSPPHF. CDR3 DNA: TGTGCCAGCAGCCAAGATAGGAGACAGGGCTCACCCCCCCACTTT.

This clonotype has a count of ten or more. The gene calls are TRBV7-2 and TRBJ1-6; 7 bases are shared with TRBD1. Germline V gene lookup returns CDR1 SGHTA and CDR2 FQGNSA. This CDR3 comprises 14 residues. Trimming took 6 bases from V and 4 from J; bases not matched to a gene: 3. CDR3 DNA: TGTGCCAGCAGAGTGGGACAGTATAATTCACCCCTCCACTTT. Translation gives CASRVGQYNSPLHF.

On this clonotype: This may be a read error, as it is one base from a much larger clone. J is TRBJ1-2 and V is TRBV20-1, with unresolved D. The germline CDR1 and CDR2 sequences are DFQATT and SNEGSKA (reference sequence). The CDR3 has 12 residues. CDR3 in amino acids: CRARVRNADYTF. CDR3 DNA: TGCAGGGCTAGAGTCAGAAACGCGGACTACACCTTC.

The chain recombines TRBV7-2 with TRBJ1-1; D is uncertain. The germline gives CDR1 SGHTA, CDR2 FQGNSA. The CDR3 spans 12 residues. V shed 1 base and J shed 7 bases, with 7 bases lying between them. CDR3 bases: TGTGCCAGCAGCTTAGAGATTGGTGAAGCTTTCTTT. Protein product: CASSLEIGEAFF.

The chain has TRBV6-2 or TRBV6-3 and TRBJ2-2; 10 positions agree with TRBD2. CDR3 length equals 16 residues. CDR1 is MNHEY and CDR2 is SVGEGT in the germline V gene. Trimming took 2 bases from V and 10 from J; bases not matched to a gene: 10. CDR3 amino acids: CASSYVKRGGVQELFF. DNA for the CDR3: TGTGCCAGCAGTTACGTCAAGCGGGGGGGCGTGCAGGAGCTGTTTTTT.

The rearrangement uses TRBV20-1 and TRBJ2-1, with 8 bases fitting TRBD1. There are 16 residues in the CDR3. After removal of 1 base from V and 3 bases from J, the junction contained 8 bases not matched to a gene. Germline V lookup: CDR1 DFQATT, CDR2 SNEGSKA (reference sequence). The CDR3 is CSARAVDRGIYNEQFF. The CDR3 nucleotides are TGCAGTGCTAGAGCCGTCGACAGGGGTATCTACAATGAGCAGTTCTTC.

CDR3 loop: CASSFVQGARGGYSNQPQHF. CDR3 sequence (DNA): TGTGCCAGCAGTTTTGTACAGGGGGCGCGGGGGGGATATAGCAATCAGCCCCAGCATTTT. The genes are TRBV28 and TRBJ1-5, with 9 bases aligning to TRBD1. Germline values: CDR1 MDHEN, CDR2 SYDVKM. V was clipped by 3 bases and J by 0 bases; unmatched bases: 15. The CDR3 has 20 amino acids.

This clonotype came up many times. V and J are TRBV12-3 or TRBV12-4 and TRBJ2-5, with D perhaps TRBD1 (6 bases). The CDR3 has 15 amino acids. V gave up 6 bases and J gave up 4 bases, with 18 bases separating them. The DNA of the CDR3 is TGTGCCAGCAGCCTACTCAACAGGGTTGGAGAGACCCAGTACTTC. This sequence encodes CASSLLNRVGETQYF.

This clonotype was counted many times. The gene calls are TRBV4-2 and TRBJ2-2; D is perhaps TRBD2 (6 bases). This CDR3 comprises 18 residues. Trimming removed 1 base at V and 5 bases at J, with 20 bases between. CDR1 is LGHNA, CDR2 YNFKEQ, per germline. Here the CDR3 DNA reads TGTGCCAGCAGCCAAGCCGGACATTACGGGGGTTTGACCGGGGAGCTGTTTTTT. This encodes CASSQAGHYGGLTGELFF.

This clonotype appeared a few times. The J gene is TRBJ2-4, the V gene TRBV11-3, with D possibly TRBD2 on 5 matching bases. CDR3 length: 15 amino acids. Germline values: CDR1 SGHNT, CDR2 YENEEA. The V end was cut by 4 bases, the J end by 2 bases, with 12 bases between. CDR3 in DNA: TGTGCCAGCAGCTACCCCGGGGTAACCAAAAACATTCAGTACTTC. The encoded protein is CASSYPGVTKNIQYF.

This clonotype was seen at least ten times. The genes are TRBV7-2 and TRBJ1-6, with TRBD1 matching over 8 bases. Unmatched junction bases numbered 9, after V lost 1 base and J lost 10 bases. The CDR3 is 16 amino acids. Germline CDR1 SGHTA, CDR2 FQGNSA. The CDR3 DNA reads as TGTGCCAGCAGCTTAGTCCCCGGGACAGGTGGCTCACCCCTCCACTTT. It specifies CASSLVPGTGGSPLHF.

At least ten counts were recorded for this clonotype. This CDR3 reads CASSLGSSGGGGYEQYF. CDR3 nucleotides: TGTGCCAGCAGCTTAGGGTCTAGCGGGGGAGGGGGCTACGAGCAGTACTTC. The chain joins TRBV7-2 to TRBJ2-7; 10 bases are shared with TRBD2. The V segment lost 1 base and the J segment 3 bases; nucleotides outside the gene matches: 9. From germline, CDR1 is SGHTA and CDR2 FQGNSA. The CDR3 sequence is 17 residues long.

Worth noting for this clonotype: A much more abundant neighbour one base away suggests this may be a read error. The gene calls are TRBV12-3 or TRBV12-4 and TRBJ2-3, with 8 bases identical to TRBD2. J gave up 3 bases and V 7 bases, and 6 bases lay outside the gene matches. The CDR3 has 14 amino acids. CDR3 residues: CASKSGLGTDTQYF. As DNA, the CDR3 is TGTGCCAGCAAATCGGGACTAGGAACAGATACGCAGTATTTT.

In this sample, this clonotype turned up a few times. The chain links TRBV20-1 to TRBJ1-1; 9 nucleotides align to TRBD1. The V gene's germline CDR1 is DFQATT and CDR2 SNEGSKA (reference sequence). J was trimmed by 4 bases and V by 5 bases; bases with no gene match: 8. The CDR3 extends over 14 amino acids. Here the CDR3 DNA reads TGCAGTGCTGGCGGACAGGGGATGGGCACTGAAGCTTTCTTT. Translation gives CSAGGQGMGTEAFF.

This chain links TRBV6-5 with TRBJ1-1; D is unresolved. Trimming pared 4 bases from V and 0 bases from J, leaving 12 bases between. Germline assignment: CDR1 MNHEY and CDR2 SVGAGI. The CDR3 spans 15 residues. The CDR3 DNA sequence: TGTGCCAGCAGTTCCCACAGTCTCATGAACACTGAAGCTTTCTTT. Its translation: CASSSHSLMNTEAFF.

About this clonotype: A much larger clone differs by one base, so this may be a read error. This chain connects TRBV11-2 to TRBJ2-7, with D possibly matching TRBD1 (5 bases). V lost 1 base and J 6 bases, leaving 10 bases between the germline ends. CDR3 length: 13 residues. CDR1 and CDR2 from the germline V gene are SGHAT and FQNNGV. CDR3 DNA sequence: TGTGCCAGCAGCTTAGTTCGACAGAGCGAGCAGTACTTC. Translation: CASSLVRQSEQYF. The full variable domain, with the rest looked up from reference TRBV11-2 and TRBJ2-7, is EAGVAQSPRYKIIEKRQSVAFWCNPISGHATLYWYQQILGQGPKLLIQFQNNGVVDDSQLPKDRFSAERLKGVDSTLKIQPAKLEDSAVYLCASSLVRQSEQYFGPGTRLTVT.

CDR3 region: CATSDPTGESADTQYF. The CDR3 DNA follows: TGTGCCACCAGTGACCCGACAGGGGAGAGCGCAGATACGCAGTATTTT. The chain recombines TRBV24-1 with TRBJ2-3, with 8 bases matching TRBD1. The V and J ends lost 4 bases and 4 bases, in that order; junction bases with no gene match: 9. Germline V gives CDR1 KGHDR, CDR2 SFDVKD. CDR3 length: 16 amino acids.

The table lists this clonotype with many counts. The CDR3 here is CAISEGGQFYGYTF. The CDR3 coding sequence is TGTGCCATCAGTGAGGGCGGTCAGTTCTATGGCTACACCTTC. The V gene is TRBV10-3, the J gene TRBJ1-2, with D hard to call. Germline lookup yields CDR1 ENHRY and CDR2 SYGVKD. The CDR3 is made up of 14 amino acids. V was trimmed by 2 bases and J by 4 bases, leaving 11 bases between them.

This clonotype was picked up a small number of times. The chain employs TRBV12-3 or TRBV12-4 and TRBJ2-3, with 12 bases matching TRBD2. The CDR3 has 17 amino acids. The V and J ends lost 4 bases and 3 bases, in that order; junction bases with no gene match: 8. The CDR3 protein is CASSSPSGGARTDTQYF. The CDR3, as DNA: TGTGCCAGCAGTTCTCCTAGCGGGGGGGCCAGGACAGATACGCAGTATTTT.

Only a few counts were recorded for this clonotype. The CDR3 region is CSARAPRGLQGETQYF. CDR3 DNA sequence: TGCAGTGCTAGAGCACCTAGAGGACTACAAGGGGAGACCCAGTACTTC. The rearrangement links TRBV20-1 to TRBJ2-5, with D possibly TRBD2 on 6 matching bases. This CDR3 spans 16 amino acids. Trimming stripped 1 base from V and 5 bases from J, with 20 bases between. Germline V CDR1 and CDR2: DFQATT, SNEGSKA (reference sequence).

The chain uses TRBV29-1 and TRBJ2-6, with D hard to call. Germline-derived CDR1 and CDR2 are SQVTM and ANQGSEA. The CDR3 covers 12 residues. Deletions cut 4 bases from V and 4 bases from J, with 5 bases between. This chain's CDR3 is CSVAMGANVLTF. The CDR3 coding sequence is TGCAGCGTTGCTATGGGGGCCAACGTCCTGACTTTC.

This clonotype was counted at least ten times. The chain employs TRBV7-2 and TRBJ2-1, with a weak D call TRBD2 (5 bases). V lost 5 bases and J lost 8, with 16 bases in between. This CDR3 contains 14 residues. Germline values: CDR1 SGHTA, CDR2 FQGNSA. The CDR3 sequence: CASSQMSGRDEQFF. In nucleotides, the CDR3 is TGTGCCAGCAGCCAGATGTCGGGGAGAGATGAGCAGTTCTTC.

To note about this clonotype: A read error may explain this, as a much larger clone is one base away. The chain has TRBV20-1 and TRBJ2-3; 14 bases match TRBD2. V dropped 4 bases and J dropped 10; count of bases not matched to a gene: 10. The CDR3 is 15 amino acids. The germline CDR1 and CDR2 sequences are DFQATT and SNEGSKA (reference sequence). CDR3 in amino acids: CSAKLGTSGGGAQYF. The CDR3 bases are TGCAGTGCTAAACTCGGGACTAGCGGGGGCGGTGCGCAGTATTTT.

This clonotype was seen more than once but under ten times. The chain is built from TRBV18 and TRBJ1-5; a weak D match, TRBD1 (6 bases). The length of the CDR3 is 13 residues. Trimming removed 8 bases from V and 4 bases from J, with 12 bases in between. The germline CDR1 and CDR2 sequences are KGHSH and LQKENI. CDR3 in amino acids: CASSRQDNQPQHF. For the CDR3, the DNA is TGTGCCAGCAGTCGACAGGATAATCAGCCCCAGCATTTT.